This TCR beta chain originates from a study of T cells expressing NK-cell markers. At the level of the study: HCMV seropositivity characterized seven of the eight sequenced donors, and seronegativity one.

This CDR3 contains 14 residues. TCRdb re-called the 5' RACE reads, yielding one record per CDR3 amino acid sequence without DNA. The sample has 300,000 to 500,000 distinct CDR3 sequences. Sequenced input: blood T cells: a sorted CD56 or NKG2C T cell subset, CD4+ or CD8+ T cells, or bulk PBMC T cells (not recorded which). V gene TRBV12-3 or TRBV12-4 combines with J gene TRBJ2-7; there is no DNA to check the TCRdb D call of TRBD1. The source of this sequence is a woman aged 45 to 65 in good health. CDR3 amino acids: CASRSTGQPYEQYF.